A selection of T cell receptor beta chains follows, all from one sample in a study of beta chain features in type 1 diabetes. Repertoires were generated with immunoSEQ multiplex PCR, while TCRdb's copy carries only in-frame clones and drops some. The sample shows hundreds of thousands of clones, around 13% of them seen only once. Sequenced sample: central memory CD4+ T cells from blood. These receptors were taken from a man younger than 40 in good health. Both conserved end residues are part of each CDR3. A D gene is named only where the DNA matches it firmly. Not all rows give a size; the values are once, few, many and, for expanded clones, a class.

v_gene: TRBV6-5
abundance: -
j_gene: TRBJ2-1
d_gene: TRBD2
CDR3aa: CASSSAGGNINEQFF
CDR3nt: TGTGCCAGCAGCTCGGCGGGGGGGAACATCAATGAGCAGTTCTTC

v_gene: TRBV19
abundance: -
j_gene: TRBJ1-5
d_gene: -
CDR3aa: CASSIGGLLRGPQHF
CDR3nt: TGTGCCAGTAGTATTGGCGGGTTACTACGGGGGCCCCAGCATTTT

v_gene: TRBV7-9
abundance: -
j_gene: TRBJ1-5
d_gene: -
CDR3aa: CASSRQSNQPQHF
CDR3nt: TGTGCCAGCAGTAGACAGAGCAATCAGCCCCAGCATTTT

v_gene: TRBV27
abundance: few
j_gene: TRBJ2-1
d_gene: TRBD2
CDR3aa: CASSSSGRIGNEQFF
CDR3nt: TGTGCCAGCAGTTCCAGCGGGAGAATAGGAAATGAGCAGTTCTTC

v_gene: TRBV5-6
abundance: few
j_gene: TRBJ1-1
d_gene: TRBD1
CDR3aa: CASSFTGALWTEAFF
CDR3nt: TGTGCCAGCAGCTTTACAGGGGCGTTGTGGACTGAAGCTTTCTTT

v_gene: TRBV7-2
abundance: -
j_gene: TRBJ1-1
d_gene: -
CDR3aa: CASSLPQVVLMNTEAFF
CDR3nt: TGTGCCAGCAGCTTACCGCAGGTGGTCCTCATGAACACTGAAGCTTTCTTT

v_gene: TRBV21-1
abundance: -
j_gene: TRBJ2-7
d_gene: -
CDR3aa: CASTRDYKTALNPSEQYF
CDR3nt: TGTGCCAGCACCAGGGATTATAAGACAGCCCTTAATCCAAGCGAGCAGTACTTC

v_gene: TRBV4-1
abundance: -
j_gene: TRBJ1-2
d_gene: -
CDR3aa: CASSQRTNYGYTF
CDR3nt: TGCGCCAGCAGCCAGAGGACTAACTATGGCTACACCTTC

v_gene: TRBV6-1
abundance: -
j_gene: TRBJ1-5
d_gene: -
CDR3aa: CASTSFGGNQPQHF
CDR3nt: TGTGCCAGCACCAGTTTTGGGGGGAATCAGCCCCAGCATTTT

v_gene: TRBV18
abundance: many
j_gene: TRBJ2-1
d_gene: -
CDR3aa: CASSPRARNSYNEQFF
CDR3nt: TGTGCCAGCTCACCAAGGGCCAGGAACTCCTACAATGAGCAGTTCTTC

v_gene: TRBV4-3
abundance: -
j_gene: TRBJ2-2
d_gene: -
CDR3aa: CASSQDPATNTGELFF
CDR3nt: TGCGCCAGCAGCCAAGATCCTGCGACGAACACCGGGGAGCTGTTTTTT

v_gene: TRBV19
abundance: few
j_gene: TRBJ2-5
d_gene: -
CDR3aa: CASSIWGETQYF
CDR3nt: TGTGCCAGTAGTATTTGGGGGGAGACCCAGTACTTC

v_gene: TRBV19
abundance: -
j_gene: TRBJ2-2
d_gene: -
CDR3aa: CATKPVLNTGELFF
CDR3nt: TGTGCCACCAAGCCAGTACTCAACACCGGGGAGCTGTTTTTT

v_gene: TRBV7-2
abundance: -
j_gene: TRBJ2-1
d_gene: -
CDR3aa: CASRFPLAGRNEQFF
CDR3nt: TGTGCCAGCAGATTCCCTTTGGCCGGTCGGAATGAGCAGTTCTTC